The text below deals with one T cell receptor (beta chain). Distinct nucleotide sequences in the sample also encode this CDR3. The protocol was immunoSEQ multiplex PCR, while the TCRdb copy is restricted to in-frame clones and leaves out a portion. The sample lists 6,000 to 8,000 clones, 65% seen once, with 40% in the top ten. These data are taken from a study of radiation and T cells in renal cell carcinoma. Regarding treatment: treatment-naive control, cytoreductive nephrectomy. Control samples are tumors resected by cytoreductive nephrectomy without prior radiation. The junction had 5 bases not matched to a gene; V was cut back by 5 bases and J by 2 bases. Germline CDR1 reads LNHDA; CDR2 reads SQIVND (reference sequence). The CDR3 is 14 amino acids.

This receptor was taken from a woman aged 70-85 years with renal cell carcinoma. The sample was tumor tissue, taken from a patient whose treatment was nephrectomy without radiotherapy. The V gene is TRBV19, the J gene TRBJ2-7, with 8 bases fitting TRBD1. CDR3 sequence (DNA): TGTGCCAGTAGTTTAACAGGGGGGACCTACGAGCAGTACTTC. This codes for CASSLTGGTYEQYF. The variable domain in full, with the rest retrieved from reference TRBV19 and TRBJ2-7, is DGGITQSPKYLFRKEGQNVTLSCEQNLNHDAMYWYRQDPGQGLRLIYYSQIVNDFQKGDIAEGYSVSREKKESFPLTVTSAQKNPTAFYLCASSLTGGTYEQYFGPGTRLTVT.